One sample yielded the 20 T cell receptor beta chains listed below, sequenced in a study of blood T cell repertoires in COVID-19. Repertoires were generated with immunoSEQ multiplex PCR, while TCRdb's copy carries only in-frame clones and drops some. In the table there are approximately 230,000 clones, approximately 84% of which are singletons. The sample consisted of PBMCs or T cells enriched from blood (not recorded which). The receptors were sampled from a man between 18 and 29 years old who had recovered from COVID-19.

This chain links TRBV2 with TRBJ2-3; 12 positions match TRBD2. Losses at the gene ends were 4 bases for V and 6 bases for J; bases not matched to a gene: 5. Germline CDR1 and CDR2: SNHLY and FYNNEI. The CDR3 consists of 15 residues. For the CDR3, the DNA is TGTGCCAGCAGTGTTACTAGCGGGGGGAGTGATACGCAGTATTTT. It is translated as CASSVTSGGSDTQYF.

This clone was recorded only once. The V gene is TRBV15, the J gene TRBJ2-1, with 10 bases aligning to TRBD2. The CDR3 has 17 residues. V was clipped by 5 bases and J by 5 bases; unmatched bases: 12. Per the germline V gene, CDR1 is LNHNV and CDR2 is YYDKDF (reference sequence). The CDR3 loop reads CATSLSILAGTNNEQFF. DNA for the CDR3: TGTGCCACCAGCTTATCCATACTAGCGGGGACGAACAATGAGCAGTTCTTC.

This chain connects TRBV6-5 to TRBJ1-1, with 10 bases matching TRBD1. Per the germline V gene, CDR1 is MNHEY and CDR2 is SVGAGI. Unmatched junction bases numbered 5, after V lost 5 bases and J lost 5 bases. This CDR3 is built from 14 residues. This chain's CDR3 is CASSIRTGGTEAFF. CDR3 DNA sequence: TGTGCCAGCAGTATCAGGACAGGGGGGACTGAAGCTTTCTTT.

The chain employs TRBV7-9 and TRBJ2-7, with unresolved D. CDR1 and CDR2 from the germline V gene are SEHNR and FQNEAQ (reference sequence). V lost 0 bases and J lost 3, with 6 bases in between. CDR3 size: 13 residues. CDR3 sequence (DNA): TGTGCCAGCAGCTTAGCTTCAAACTACGAGCAGTACTTC. Protein sequence: CASSLASNYEQYF.

The V gene is TRBV6-1, the J gene TRBJ2-5, with 8 bases aligning to TRBD1. CDR3 length equals 14 residues. J was trimmed by 5 bases and V by 2 bases; bases with no gene match: 4. Looked up from germline, CDR1 is MNHNS and CDR2 is SASEGT. CDR3 DNA: TGTGCCAGCAGTGAAAGGACAGGGAAGGAGACCCAGTACTTC. Its translation is CASSERTGKETQYF.

The J gene is TRBJ2-7, the V gene TRBV2; D perhaps matches TRBD2 (5 bases). The CDR3 loop spans 14 amino acids. Deletions cut 3 bases from V and 5 bases from J, with 14 bases between. Per germline, CDR1 SNHLY and CDR2 FYNNEI. The CDR3 here is CASSDEGNEDEQYF. The CDR3 DNA reads as TGTGCCAGCAGTGACGAGGGTAACGAGGACGAGCAGTACTTC.

This chain joins TRBV5-1 and TRBJ2-7; maybe TRBD1 (5 bases). This CDR3 comprises 16 residues. With 4 bases removed from V and 0 bases from J, the gap between germline ends came to 17 bases. Per the germline V gene, CDR1 is SGHRS and CDR2 is YFSETQ. CDR3 DNA sequence: TGCGCCAGCAGCCCCCTCAAGGGGTACTACTCCTACGAGCAGTACTTC. Protein: CASSPLKGYYSYEQYF.

V and J are TRBV25-1 and TRBJ2-1, with 14 bases identical to TRBD2. The junction had 9 bases not matched to a gene; V was cut back by 4 bases and J by 7 bases. There are 17 residues in the CDR3. Germline lookup yields CDR1 MGHDK and CDR2 SYGVNS. The CDR3 DNA follows: TGTGCCAGCAGTGTCCCGGGACTAGCGGGGGCGAGGAATGAGCAGTTCTTC. This sequence encodes CASSVPGLAGARNEQFF.

The chain employs TRBV27 and TRBJ2-1; 8 positions agree with TRBD1. J lost 5 bases, V lost 8 bases, and 11 bases had no gene match. Germline CDR1 reads MNHEY; CDR2 reads SMNVEV (reference sequence). CDR3 length: 15 amino acids. CDR3 residues: CASSLRDRRHNEQFF. In DNA form, the CDR3 reads TGTGCCAGCTCTCTTAGGGACAGGAGACACAATGAGCAGTTCTTC.

This clone has more than one count but fewer than ten. The chain is built from TRBV16 and TRBJ1-2; no clear D. Germline V lookup: CDR1 KGHSY, CDR2 FQNENV. V lost 3 bases, J lost 8 bases, and 16 bases lay in between. The CDR3 is 14 amino acids. CDR3 DNA sequence: TGTGCCAGCAGCCAGGGGAGCGCACGGTCAGGCTACACCTTC. Its translation: CASSQGSARSGYTF.

The gene calls are TRBV6-5 and TRBJ2-1, with 11 bases fitting TRBD1. The germline gives CDR1 MNHEY, CDR2 SVGAGI. There are 15 residues in the CDR3. V lost 5 bases and J lost 8; bases outside the gene matches: 8. The CDR3 nucleotides are TGTGCCAGCAGTCCGGGGACAGGGGGTGTCTATGAGCAGTTCTTC. The encoded protein is CASSPGTGGVYEQFF.

The sample holds one count of this clone. The chain uses TRBV12-3 or TRBV12-4 and TRBJ2-7; TRBD1 might be the D (6 bases). Trimming removed 2 bases at V and 4 bases at J, with 9 bases between. The CDR3 is 13 residues long. CDR3 loop: CASSLQGIYEQYF. In DNA form, the CDR3 reads TGTGCCAGCAGTTTACAGGGGATATACGAGCAGTACTTC.

A single count supports this clone. The chain couples TRBV27 to TRBJ2-7, with D hard to call. V lost 5 bases and J 3 bases, leaving 5 bases between the germline ends. CDR1 is MNHEY, CDR2 SMNVEV, per germline (reference sequence). CDR3 length: 11 residues. The chain's CDR3 is CASSPVYEQYF. CDR3 bases: TGTGCCAGCAGTCCGGTCTACGAGCAGTACTTC.

This chain uses TRBV13 with TRBJ1-2; D is perhaps TRBD1 (5 bases). Germline CDR1 PRHDT, CDR2 FYEKMQ (reference sequence). V shed 3 bases and J shed 6 bases, with 11 bases lying between them. CDR3 length: 13 amino acids. CDR3 DNA sequence: TGTGCCAGCAGCTTTTCGGGGGTCCATGGCTACACCTTC. It yields the protein CASSFSGVHGYTF.

The CDR3 nucleotides are TGTGCCAGCAGGCGACCGGGGACTTTCTACAATGAGCAGTTCTTC. This codes for CASRRPGTFYNEQFF. The chain carries TRBV6-5 and TRBJ2-1, with a tentative D call TRBD2 (6 bases). Germline CDR1 reads MNHEY; CDR2 reads SVGAGI. The CDR3 runs to 15 residues. Deletions cut 6 bases from V and 3 bases from J, with 15 bases between.

The chain carries TRBV12-3 or TRBV12-4 and TRBJ2-7; no firm D call. The V end was cut by 1 base, the J end by 7 bases, with 11 bases between. The CDR3 runs to 13 residues. CDR3 residues: CASSLVEEREQYF. In nucleotides, the CDR3 is TGTGCCAGCAGTTTAGTCGAGGAGAGGGAGCAGTACTTC.

The chain employs TRBV9 and TRBJ1-2; 10 bases are a match to TRBD1. Germline CDR1 reads SGDLS; CDR2 reads YYNGEE. After removal of 5 bases from V and 4 bases from J, the junction contained 5 bases not matched to a gene. The CDR3 is 14 residues long. CDR3 coding DNA: TGTGCCAGCAGTGAGGGACAGGGGATCTATGGCTACACCTTC. It encodes CASSEGQGIYGYTF.

V usage is TRBV28 and J usage is TRBJ1-4; perhaps TRBD1 as D (6 bases). The CDR3 totals 15 residues. Germline V lookup: CDR1 MDHEN, CDR2 SYDVKM. The ends were cut back, 4 bases at V and 8 bases at J, with 17 bases in the middle. The CDR3 loop is CASSSLDRWSEKLFF. CDR3 DNA: TGTGCCAGCAGTTCCCTTGACAGGTGGAGCGAAAAACTGTTTTTT. The whole variable domain, remainder taken from reference TRBV28 and TRBJ1-4, is DVKVTQSSRYLVKRTGEKVFLECVQDMDHENMFWYRQDPGLGLRLIYFSYDVKMKEKGDIPEGYSVSREKKERFSLILESASTNQTSMYLCASSSLDRWSEKLFFGSGTQLSVL.

The chain recombines TRBV12-3 or TRBV12-4 with TRBJ1-2, with D tentatively TRBD1 (5 bases). This CDR3 spans 13 amino acids. The ends were cut back, 2 bases at V and 9 bases at J, with 13 bases in the middle. The CDR3 nucleotides read TGTGCCAGCAGTTTACCGGACACGAAGAGCTACACCTTC. Residues: CASSLPDTKSYTF.

The V and J genes are TRBV6-5 and TRBJ1-2; possibly TRBD1 for D (6 bases). Germline loops: CDR1 MNHEY, CDR2 SVGAGI. This CDR3 contains 14 residues. Deletions cut 2 bases from V and 3 bases from J, with 10 bases between. CDR3 protein: CASSYADSYYGYTF. The CDR3 region has the DNA TGTGCCAGCAGTTACGCGGACAGTTACTATGGCTACACCTTC.